This T cell receptor (beta chain) appears in the sequencing data of a study of blood T cell repertoires in COVID-19 (dated by TCRdb to the early 2020s). At the level of the whole study: Samples from collaborators originated in the United States, Italy and Spain and spanned both the acute and convalescent phases of COVID-19. A freely available public database, intended as a resource for researchers studying the immune response to SARS-CoV-2, is where the repertoires were released. Nearly every sample came with metadata listing a de-identified subject ID, COVID-19 status, age in years and sex. The material from the prospective study consisted of cDNA or gDNA derived from T cells, B-cell-depleted T cells, or PBMCs. The samples were drawn from two sources: the first 160 participants of the ongoing ImmuneRACE study, and 1,000 to 1,500 subjects contributed by 6 global collaborators. The dataset comprised deeply sampled blood TCRbeta repertoires from subjects exposed to, actively infected with, or recovered from COVID-19. HLA class I and class II types, where available, came from metadata supplied by the sample provider rather than from assay-based typing.

The collaborating institutions used their own protocols to collect whole blood in K2EDTA tubes. For TCRbeta analysis, collaborator samples were shipped as frozen whole blood, as isolated PBMCs, or as DNA extracted from either sample type. Concerning this clone: Its recognized antigen is unknown. Per-base quality was not reported, and no clone a single base away is much larger than it.

Study-level results and caveats: The quantity of clinical and demographic metadata differed by source and by participant and was supplied without curation.

TCRbeta CDR3 regions were amplified from genomic DNA by means of the immunoSEQ Assay, a bias-controlled multiplex PCR. The paper's processing steps were these. The number of nucleated cells in each sample was estimated by amplification of reference gene primers within the assay. To quantify the absolute abundance of each unique TCRbeta CDR3 rearrangement, sequence reads were collapsed and filtered. For each sample, productive Simpson clonality was calculated as the square root of Simpson's diversity index over productive rearrangements. TCRdb obtained this table from immuneACCESS and retained in-frame rearrangements with V and J assigned. These tables miss some clones; where compared with another copy, unresolved V genes account for less than half of the shortfall, and the remainder is unexplained. V and J calls and clone size are as listed in that table; D and trimming were resolved from the DNA. The sample yields tens of thousands of clones; about 86% were counted once. Less than 6.5% of the sample goes to the ten largest clones.

The junction shows trimming of 0 bases on V and 5 bases on J, plus 7 bases between the germline ends. The germline V gene (reference sequence) yields LGHDT for CDR1 and YNNKEL for CDR2. The CDR3, cysteine through phenylalanine, is 13 amino acids long. The kept DNA is CDR3 alone, 39 bases in frame from the first base. The rearranged chain carries TRBV3-1 (or the pseudogene TRBV3-2) and TRBJ2-5; there is no confident call for the D gene. The clonotype was recovered from a man aged 40-49 years with active COVID-19. Sequenced: peripheral blood. The DNA sequence is TGTGCCAGCAGCCAAGATAGTTTGGAGACCCAGTACTTC. This is translated as CASSQDSLETQYF.